This T cell receptor beta chain derives from a study of blood T cell repertoires in COVID-19. Study background: Sources were T cells, B-cell-depleted T cells, or PBMCs; the material itself was cDNA or gDNA.

CDR1 MNHNS and CDR2 SASEGT come from the germline V gene. Trimming shortened V by 4 bases and J by 0 bases, and 14 bases separated the two germline ends. The CDR3 totals 16 residues. The assay was immunoSEQ multiplex PCR, and TCRdb's table has in-frame clones only and misses some. The data contain roughly 230,000 clones, around 90% of them singletons. The receptor's source is a man aged 30 to 39 with COVID-19, enrolled during active disease. The sample consisted of peripheral blood. The chain couples TRBV6-1 to TRBJ2-3; D is undetermined. CDR3 in amino acids: CASSVGADSSTDTQYF. CDR3 sequence (DNA): TGTGCCAGCAGTGTGGGCGCAGATTCTAGCACAGATACGCAGTATTTT.